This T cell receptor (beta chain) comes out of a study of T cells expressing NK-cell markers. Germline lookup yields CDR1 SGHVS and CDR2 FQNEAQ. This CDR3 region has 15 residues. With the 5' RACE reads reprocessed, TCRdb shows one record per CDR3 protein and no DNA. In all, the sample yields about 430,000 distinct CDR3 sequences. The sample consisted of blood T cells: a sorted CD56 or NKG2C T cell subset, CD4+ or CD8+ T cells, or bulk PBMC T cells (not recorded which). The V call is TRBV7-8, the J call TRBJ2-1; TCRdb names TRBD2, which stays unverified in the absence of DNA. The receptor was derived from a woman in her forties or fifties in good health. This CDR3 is CASSFAGGVLNEQFF.